This T cell receptor beta chain came from a study of Graves' ophthalmopathy and Graves' hyperthyroidism. Turning to the study itself: Peripheral blood sampling preceded any treatment and occurred at initial diagnosis.

Study-wide points: Appearing in blood as well were most expanded thyroid clonotypes above 0.001 frequency.

Out of around 10 ml of fresh peripheral blood, PBMCs were obtained. This CDR3 is 13 amino acids long. Trimming stripped 2 bases from V and 6 bases from J, with 8 bases between. RNA transcripts were the template, and TCR beta CDR3 regions were amplified from them. The first-round RT-PCR employed HTBI primers together with the Qiagen OneStep RT-PCR kit. A multiplex PCR was then performed as the second round. TCRdb reprocessed the multiplex PCR reads via MiXCR and lists one record per CDR3 protein. The sample carries about 210,000 distinct CDR3 sequences, under 30% recorded once. About this clonotype itself: Its antigen is as yet unknown.

The rearrangement joins TRBV12-3 or TRBV12-4 to TRBJ1-5; unclear D gene. The sequencing sample was made of peripheral blood. This sequence was found in a middle-aged man with Graves' ophthalmopathy. The CDR3 DNA sequence: TGTGCCAGCAGTTTAAATCTTGGTCAGCCCCAGCATTTT. It is translated as CASSLNLGQPQHF.